This note documents a single T cell receptor (beta chain) sequence. The CDR3 sequence is 12 residues long. Germline lookup yields CDR1 MDHEN and CDR2 SYDVKM. Trimming shortened V by 1 base and J by 4 bases, and 5 bases separated the two germline ends. This specimen comes from a study of technical replicates of blood from a few donors. The repertoire was sequenced with immunoSEQ multiplex PCR; TCRdb's copy has only in-frame clones and lacks some. The sample includes tens of thousands of clones, under 99% of them seen just once. Sequencing used T cells isolated from PBMCs. The chain combines TRBV28 with TRBJ2-7; D call uncertain. The receptor was derived from a human donor in good health. The CDR3 nucleotides read TGTGCCAGCAGTTTATACGAGTACGAGCAGTACTTC. Translating gives CASSLYEYEQYF.